These 16 T cell receptor beta chains were sequenced from one sample in a study of blood T cell repertoires in COVID-19. TCRdb keeps only in-frame clones here, not all; method: immunoSEQ multiplex PCR. The table has 100,000 to 150,000 clones, approximately 90% seen once. Sequencing was carried out using peripheral blood. The source is a man aged 45-65 years with acute or convalescent COVID-19.

J is TRBJ1-6 and V is TRBV7-9, with D hard to call. The germline V gene encodes CDR1 SEHNR and CDR2 FQNEAQ (reference sequence). The CDR3 is made up of 14 amino acids. The germline V and J ends were trimmed by 2 bases and 7 bases, with 9 bases remaining between them. CDR3 loop: CASSLQAANSPLHF. For the CDR3, the DNA is TGTGCCAGCAGCTTACAGGCAGCAAATTCACCCCTCCACTTT.

V and J are TRBV24-1 and TRBJ2-1, with 8 bases matching TRBD2. With 3 bases clipped from V and 7 bases from J, the junction kept 16 bases outside the gene matches. This CDR3 has 18 residues. CDR1 and CDR2 (germline): KGHDR, SFDVKD. The CDR3 protein is CATSDPGTRVFTSNEQFF. Written as DNA, the CDR3 is TGTGCCACCAGTGATCCCGGGACTAGGGTATTTACGTCGAATGAGCAGTTCTTC.

The chain uses TRBV15 and TRBJ2-3; TRBD2 is a possible D gene (5 bases). The CDR3 has 15 residues. Germline CDR1 and CDR2: LNHNV and YYDKDF (reference sequence). V was trimmed by 1 base and J by 3 bases, leaving 11 bases between them. DNA of the CDR3: TGTGCCACCAGCAGAGCGGCAGCGGCTACAGATACGCAGTATTTT. Translation gives CATSRAAAATDTQYF.

Here the CDR3 reads CASSHTGTNGYTF. CDR3 coding DNA: TGTGCCAGCAGCCATACAGGGACTAATGGCTACACCTTC. The chain has TRBV3-1 (or the pseudogene TRBV3-2) and TRBJ1-2; D is possibly TRBD1 (6 bases). The CDR3 consists of 13 residues. The germline gives CDR1 LGHDT, CDR2 YNNKEL (reference sequence). Trimming took off 3 bases at V and 6 bases at J, with 11 bases between the two ends.

V gene TRBV6-5 combines with J gene TRBJ1-2, with a tentative D call TRBD1 (5 bases). Trimming took 10 bases from V and 6 from J, leaving 15 bases between them. Germline assignment: CDR1 MNHEY and CDR2 SVGAGI. The CDR3 is 12 amino acids. This chain's CDR3 is CAIRTGGDGYTF. In nucleotides, the CDR3 is TGTGCCATCCGTACAGGTGGTGATGGCTACACCTTC.

V is TRBV10-3 and J is TRBJ1-5; perhaps TRBD1 as D (5 bases). Germline V gene sequence: CDR1 ENHRY, CDR2 SYGVKD. Trimming shortened V by 0 bases and J by 2 bases, and 8 bases separated the two germline ends. The CDR3 loop spans 15 amino acids. The CDR3 spells CAISESQGGNQPQHF. The CDR3 nucleotides are TGTGCCATCAGTGAGTCCCAGGGCGGCAATCAGCCCCAGCATTTT.

This clone was recorded once. The genes are TRBV3-1 (or the pseudogene TRBV3-2) and TRBJ2-4; 7 bases match TRBD2. This CDR3 has 14 amino acids. Trimming at V came to 0 bases and at J to 7 bases, leaving 3 bases not matched to a gene. The V gene's germline CDR1 is LGHDT and CDR2 YNNKEL (reference sequence). The DNA for the CDR3 is TGTGCCAGCAGCCAAGAGGCCGGGGGGAACATTCAGTACTTC. Translated: CASSQEAGGNIQYF.

This sequence joins TRBV18 and TRBJ1-5; no clear D. CDR1 KGHSH and CDR2 LQKENI come from the germline V gene. The CDR3 runs to 13 residues. V dropped 3 bases and J dropped 5 bases, with 8 bases sitting between them. CDR3 sequence (DNA): TGTGCCAGCTCACCGCGGAGCGATCAGCCCCAGCATTTT. Protein: CASSPRSDQPQHF.

In nucleotides, the CDR3 is TGTGCCAGCACCATCGGGAAGGGCACTGAAGCTTTCTTT. This encodes CASTIGKGTEAFF. The chain carries TRBV25-1 and TRBJ1-1, with no clear D. CDR3 length equals 13 residues. CDR1 and CDR2 from the germline V gene are MGHDK and SYGVNS. Trimming cost V 7 bases and J 4 bases, with 13 bases left between them.

The J gene is TRBJ1-2, the V gene TRBV29-1; no definite D call. Germline V lookup: CDR1 SQVTM, CDR2 ANQGSEA. The ends were cut back, 6 bases at V and 4 bases at J, with 12 bases in the middle. The CDR3 is 12 amino acids. The chain's CDR3 is CSVETGIYGYTF. In DNA, the CDR3 is TGCAGCGTCGAGACCGGGATCTATGGCTACACCTTC.

The V and J genes are TRBV27 and TRBJ1-5, with 7 bases aligning to TRBD1. Germline CDR1 reads MNHEY; CDR2 reads SMNVEV (reference sequence). CDR3 length: 13 amino acids. The V segment lost 6 bases and the J segment 4 bases; nucleotides outside the gene matches: 3. The CDR3 reads CASRVTGNQPQHF. Written as DNA, the CDR3 is TGTGCCAGCAGGGTGACAGGGAATCAGCCCCAGCATTTT.

The CDR3 DNA reads TGTGCCAGCAGCCAAGTAGTGGCGGGAGGGCCCCACGAGCAGTACTTC. This sequence encodes CASSQVVAGGPHEQYF. V and J are TRBV3-1 (or the pseudogene TRBV3-2) and TRBJ2-7, with TRBD2 matching 9 bases. The CDR3 is 16 amino acids. Looked up from germline, CDR1 is LGHDT and CDR2 is YNNKEL (reference sequence). Germline trimming cut 1 base from V and 5 bases from J; bases unmatched to any gene: 9.

The chain couples TRBV4-1 to TRBJ2-1; TRBD2 aligns across 8 bases. Germline V gene lookup returns CDR1 MGHRA and CDR2 YSYEKL. Germline trimming cut 0 bases from V and 4 bases from J; bases unmatched to any gene: 2. The CDR3 spans 15 residues. The CDR3 DNA follows: TGCGCCAGCAGCCAAGACATAGCGGGGTACAATGAGCAGTTCTTC. It is translated as CASSQDIAGYNEQFF.

The chain couples TRBV24-1 to TRBJ2-7; D is ambiguous. V lost 7 bases and J 8 bases, leaving 17 bases between the germline ends. The CDR3 spans 13 residues. In germline, CDR1 is KGHDR, CDR2 SFDVKD. This CDR3 reads CATSATGSSKQYF. Here the CDR3 DNA reads TGTGCCACCAGCGCAACGGGTTCTTCGAAGCAGTACTTC.

This chain links TRBV20-1 with TRBJ2-7; D is unclear. The CDR3 totals 11 residues. The V gene lost 4 bases and the J gene lost 2 bases, with 6 bases spanning the gap. CDR1 and CDR2 (germline): DFQATT, SNEGSKA (reference sequence). In nucleotides, the CDR3 is TGCAGTGCTAAACGGGCCTACGAGCAGTACTTC. It codes for CSAKRAYEQYF.

This chain connects TRBV7-9 to TRBJ1-1; unclear D gene. Germline CDR1 is SEHNR and CDR2 is FQNEAQ (reference sequence). The CDR3 is 12 residues long. V was pared by 1 base and J by 11 bases, with 11 bases between. For the CDR3, the DNA is TGTGCCAGCAGCTTAGAGTCCGGGAGGGCTTTCTTT. Translation gives CASSLESGRAFF.